This T cell receptor (beta chain) was captured by sequencing in a study of Ad26.COV2.S vaccination and SARS-CoV-2 variants (dated by TCRdb to about 2021). For the wider study: Vaccine-arm donors came from COV1001, a multicentre, randomized, double-blind, placebo-controlled phase I-IIa trial of Ad26.COV2.S in healthy adults. Sequencing of the TCRbeta repertoire served to evaluate the specificity and breadth of SARS-CoV-2-reactive T cell receptors following Ad26.COV2.S vaccination. Ad26.COV2.S was given intramuscularly at 5x10^10 or 1x10^11 viral particles, as a single shot or as two shots 56 days apart. Trial participants were randomized into five groups of five, in which low-dose or high-dose Ad26.COV2.S was given once or twice, or placebo was given on both occasions. Blinding of investigators to trial group allocation was maintained during experiments and outcome assessment. The TCR-sequenced set comprised about 30 samples: about 19 Ad26.COV2.S vaccine recipients, 5 placebo recipients and 8 SARS-CoV-2 convalescent individuals.

The immunoSEQ Assay was the method used to sequence TCRbeta CDR3 regions. After extraction, genomic DNA underwent amplification by bias-controlled multiplex PCR, followed by high-throughput sequencing. As for how the authors treated the data: To quantify the absolute abundance of each unique TCRbeta CDR3 region, sequences were collapsed and filtered. T cell fraction was estimated by normalizing TCRbeta template counts to usable DNA, with usable DNA measured through amplification of reference genes found in all nucleated cells. Repertoire TCRs were annotated as SARS-CoV-2-specific by exact matching of V gene, CDR3 amino acid sequence and J gene to a known reactive TCR set. The reference SARS-CoV-2 TCR set was derived from MIRA and filtered for enrichment in COVID-19-positive ImmuneCODE repertoires, a step that removed public or cross-reactive TCRs. Using the MIRA antigens, annotated TCRs were further analysed by specific ORF or by position within an ORF. Breadth was defined as annotated unique rearrangements over total unique productive rearrangements; depth was the summed frequency of those rearrangements. TCR breadth was compared between groups using two-sided Wilcoxon rank-sum tests. TCRdb took over this immuneACCESS table, retaining in-frame rearrangements with V and J assigned. Such tables are incomplete; in checked studies, under half of the missing clones stem from an unresolved V gene, and the remainder is unexplained. Clonal size and the V and J genes are those of that table, whereas D and trimming came from the DNA. This sample has about 280,000 clones in its table, and around 87% of those were observed once. The ten most abundant clones make up about 3.6% of the sample.

Taken with the paper, the label for treatment or condition translates to: 19 received Ad26.COV2.S at low or high dose, single or two shots; roughly 5 received placebo; per-sample allocation not given. Repertoires of vaccine and placebo recipients were sequenced from samples collected on day 63 after the first injection. In Cohort 1b, 25 to 30 adults aged 18-55 years were enrolled at a single site in Boston, USA, between 29 July and 7 August 2020. Ad26.COV2.S consisted of a replication-incompetent adenovirus type 26 vector by which a prefusion-stabilized SARS-CoV-2 spike protein from the original Wuhan strain was expressed. Overall results and qualifications from the work: Comparable non-spike TCR breadth was observed between vaccine and placebo recipients, consistent with only spike being contained in the vaccine. After vaccination, substantial breadth of spike-specific CD8+ and CD4+ T cell responses was reported. Higher spike-specific TCR breadth was observed in Ad26.COV2.S recipients than in placebo recipients (P = 0.0014). The authors noted that the TCR breadth and depth analyses may have underestimated total T cell responses. The study was not powered to compare responses between vaccine doses or regimens.

Comment on this clone: Its antigen remains unidentified. The sample holds no much larger clone one base away, and base qualities are not on file.

Based on the germline V gene (reference sequence), the CDR1 and CDR2 sequences are SGHKS and YYEKEE. Reading from cysteine to phenylalanine, the CDR3 counts 13 amino acids. Left in the record is the CDR3 DNA by itself, 39 bases read in frame from the first base. V is trimmed back by 4 bases and J by 6 bases, and the junction contains 4 bases that no gene match accounts for. The chain joins TRBV5-5 to TRBJ1-2, and 9 bases in between align with TRBD1. The sequence came from a person aged 18-60 years who received the Ad26.COV2.S COVID-19 vaccine or a placebo. The sample consisted of peripheral blood, taken in a trial of Ad26.COV2.S vaccine versus placebo. The CDR3 region reads CASSLRTGDGYTF. The sequenced DNA: TGTGCCAGCAGCCTACGGACAGGGGATGGCTACACCTTC.